The TCR beta chain under discussion was sequenced for a study of CD8 T cells in Susac syndrome (dated by TCRdb to the late 2010s). Turning to the overall study: The study used repertoire sequencing to test whether antigen drove CD8+ T cell activation and differentiation in Susac syndrome. The study compared CD8+ T cell repertoire clonality among 12 healthy donors, approximately 14 Susac syndrome patients and some 16 multiple sclerosis patients.

Cut back by 2 bases and 3 bases, the V and J ends lie 18 bases apart. The CDR3 goes from the cysteine to the phenylalanine over 17 residues. The entry retains the CDR3 DNA only, 51 bases that are in frame from base 1. Per the germline V gene, LGHNA is the CDR1 and YNFKEQ is the CDR2. RNA was extracted using the RNeasy kit, and roughly 0.5 to 1 microgram was reverse transcribed with random hexamers. TCR beta CDR3 regions were amplified with the immunoSEQ multiplex PCR assay covering 54 Vbeta and 13 Jbeta segments. Bias from PCR amplification was corrected by using a synthetic template baseline for primer optimization and for computational correction. The authors processed their data as follows. Reads were annotated to V, D and J genes per IMGT and analyzed with immunoSEQ Analyzer, keeping only productive sequences. Clonality was calculated as one minus the Shannon entropy normalized by log2 of the number of productive unique sequences. Public and private clones were assessed among the 100 most prevalent clones of each patient and control. Clones were defined as Susac-specific when absent from the healthy and MS cohorts, from approximately 970 published viral clones and from other ImmuneACCESS disease sequences. The public reads were reanalyzed by TCRdb: fastp trimming at Q25, MiXCR alignment, in-frame beta chains only. Here each entry gathers all rows of one CDR3 protein and keeps the most common genes and DNA. For this entry, the V and J calls and clone size follow TCRdb and not the study's own pipeline. This sample is represented by fewer than 300,000 distinct CDR3 sequences; roughly 84% of them were singletons. About 0.11% of the sample belongs to the ten largest clones.

On this clonotype itself: Its antigen remains unidentified. It has no much larger one-base neighbor in the sample; base qualities were not kept.

Overall study results and their limits: The number of individuals in the TCR sequencing and HLA analysis was recognized as being relatively small.

Peripheral blood CD8+ and CD4+ T cells from healthy donors, Susac syndrome patients and multiple sclerosis patients were profiled using high-throughput TCR beta sequencing. Treatment-naive patients with stable or active relapsing-remitting disease fulfilling revised McDonald criteria were used as multiple sclerosis controls. Bulk CD8+ and CD4+ T cells were purified by magnetic negative isolation, whereas CD8+ TEMRA cells were enriched by FACS. Blood was drawn into EDTA tubes, processed within 24 hours, and PBMCs were isolated by density gradient centrifugation. PBMCs intended for TCR sequencing were cryopreserved in liquid nitrogen and were subsequently thawed in a 37 degrees C water bath. The sorted or isolated CD4+, CD8+ and CD8+ TEMRA cells reached a purity of at least 90%.

The sequenced sample consisted of CD8+ T cells from PBMCs. This receptor was obtained from a human donor with multiple sclerosis. The rearranged chain carries TRBV4-2 and TRBJ2-3; perhaps TRBD2 is the D gene, with 6 bases matching. The sequenced DNA is TGTGCCAGCAGCCAAAGGATCAATAAGGGAGGAACAGATACGCAGTATTTT. Translated, this gives CASSQRINKGGTDTQYF.